A selection of T cell receptor beta chains follows, all from one sample in a study of beta chain features in type 1 diabetes. Sequenced by immunoSEQ multiplex PCR; TCRdb stores in-frame clones only, minus some. The data contain around 150,000 clones, approximately 9% of them singletons. Material for sequencing was central memory CD4+ T cells from blood. The receptors were sampled from a woman aged 18-29 years with type 1 diabetes. The conserved cysteine and the conserved F or W are not part of the CDR3 here.

length: 10; J: TRBJ2-7; V: TRBV25-1; CDR3: ASVDSSYEQY
length: 12; J: TRBJ2-1; V: TRBV5-1; CDR3: ATNRGLAGTEQF
length: 12; J: TRBJ2-7; V: TRBV5-1; CDR3: ASSISGSSYEQY
length: 11; J: TRBJ1-1; V: TRBV18; CDR3: ASSRLRGTEAF
length: 11; J: TRBJ2-1; V: TRBV7-2; CDR3: ASSFDRVNEQF
length: 10; J: TRBJ2-3; V: TRBV5-1; CDR3: ASSFLSDSQY
length: 13; J: TRBJ1-5; V: TRBV7-9; CDR3: ASQPGVNSNQPQH
length: 13; J: TRBJ1-1; V: TRBV18; CDR3: ASSPPNRADTEAF
length: 11; J: TRBJ2-1; V: TRBV5-6; CDR3: ASSLDSGNEQF
length: 11; J: TRBJ2-5; V: TRBV19; CDR3: ASRQGARETQY
length: 9; J: TRBJ1-2; V: TRBV4-1; CDR3: ASRSEGGYT
length: 12; J: TRBJ2-1; V: TRBV19; CDR3: ASTPGAEWDEQF
length: 12; J: TRBJ2-3; V: TRBV19; CDR3: ASTTGQGADTQY
length: 11; J: TRBJ1-2; V: TRBV29-1; CDR3: SVEGRQGGGYT
length: 12; J: TRBJ2-7; V: TRBV6-5; CDR3: ASRLAGGPYEQY
length: 13; J: TRBJ2-1; V: TRBV9; CDR3: ASSVDGGPYNEQF
length: 12; J: TRBJ2-3; V: TRBV14; CDR3: ASSPAGVTDTQY
length: 11; J: TRBJ1-2; V: TRBV5-1; CDR3: ASSVDTNYGYT
length: 13; J: TRBJ2-1; V: TRBV9; CDR3: ASSVAAGGGREQF
length: 13; J: TRBJ1-5; V: TRBV5-4; CDR3: ASSLAGTSNQPQH
length: 9; J: TRBJ2-1; V: TRBV6-1; CDR3: ASSLPGEQF
length: 14; J: TRBJ2-1; V: TRBV25-1; CDR3: ASSRRGAGPVGEQF
length: 13; J: TRBJ1-1; V: TRBV2; CDR3: ASSRVQGGDTEAF
length: 13; J: TRBJ2-2; V: TRBV7-9; CDR3: ASSSPTGNTGELF
length: 12; J: TRBJ2-7; V: TRBV11-3; CDR3: ASSSTGTNLAQY
length: 10; J: TRBJ2-3; V: TRBV29-1; CDR3: SVGGLTDTQY
length: 11; J: TRBJ1-1; V: TRBV4-3; CDR3: ASSRLLNTEAF
length: 12; J: TRBJ2-2; V: TRBV7-2; CDR3: ASSPTSGTGELF
length: 12; J: TRBJ1-2; V: TRBV6-6; CDR3: ASTKLGADYGYT
length: 13; J: TRBJ2-5; V: TRBV5-1; CDR3: ASSSLTSGVETQY
length: 11; J: TRBJ2-1; V: TRBV5-4; CDR3: ASSPTDSNEQF
length: 13; J: TRBJ1-4; V: TRBV18; CDR3: ASSPSEGSDEKLF
length: 13; J: TRBJ2-1; V: TRBV2; CDR3: ASSVSAGGPSEQF
length: 15; J: TRBJ2-6; V: TRBV18; CDR3: ASSPRRGGGGANVLT
length: 11; J: TRBJ1-4; V: TRBV11-2; CDR3: ASRGQGWEKLF
length: 13; J: TRBJ2-7; V: TRBV5-4; CDR3: ASSPGTGGIYEQY
length: 12; J: TRBJ2-7; V: TRBV29-1; CDR3: SVVRTGSVDEQY
length: 9; J: TRBJ2-7; V: TRBV20-1; CDR3: SATGDYEQY
length: 14; J: TRBJ2-5; V: TRBV15; CDR3: ATTRLAGAGQETQY
length: 13; J: TRBJ2-5; V: TRBV5-4; CDR3: ASSFPGQGKETQY
length: 12; J: TRBJ2-7; V: TRBV28; CDR3: ASRGDSNSYEQY
length: 12; J: TRBJ2-3; V: TRBV5-1; CDR3: ASSPGYWTDTQY
length: 14; J: TRBJ1-5; V: TRBV5-6; CDR3: ASSWFGGGSNQPQH
length: 12; J: TRBJ2-7; V: TRBV28; CDR3: ASGTSGSVYEQY
length: 15; J: TRBJ1-2; V: TRBV7-9; CDR3: ASSLEYPPRDSRGYT
length: 14; J: TRBJ2-3; V: TRBV7-9; CDR3: ASSSTARGWTDTQY
length: 13; J: TRBJ1-1; V: TRBV9; CDR3: ASSERGSMNTEAF
length: 13; J: TRBJ1-1; V: TRBV4-2; CDR3: ASSQGSTGTSIAF
length: 11; J: TRBJ2-5; V: TRBV7-2; CDR3: ASSLRVPETQY
length: 12; J: TRBJ2-1; V: TRBV28; CDR3: ASSFSGRANEQF
length: 12; J: TRBJ1-1; V: TRBV4-1; CDR3: ASSQVTRFREAF
length: 12; J: TRBJ1-1; V: TRBV7-2; CDR3: ASTQGGTVTEAF
length: 16; J: TRBJ1-5; V: TRBV21-1; CDR3: ASSTTRWDRGVSQPQH
length: 18; J: TRBJ2-4; V: TRBV15; CDR3: ATSARHRQGGTLAKNIQY